This T cell receptor beta chain was sequenced in a study of T cells in Graves' hyperthyroidism and ophthalmopathy. This clonotype occurred many times. Amplification of TCR beta CDR3 regions was performed using RNA transcripts as template. The HTBI primer set drove a first-round RT-PCR of the TCR CDR3. One entry per CDR3 protein results from TCRdb running MiXCR on the multiplex PCR reads. The sample yields under 300,000 distinct CDR3 sequences, 13% seen once. The length of the CDR3 is 17 residues. Trimming took off 2 bases at V and 0 bases at J, with 13 bases between the two ends. Looked up from germline, CDR1 is LNHDA and CDR2 is SQIVND (reference sequence).

This TCR derives from a woman aged 25 to 39 with Graves' hyperthyroidism that later progressed to Graves' ophthalmopathy. Sequencing input: blood. The chain combines TRBV19 with TRBJ2-2; D ambiguous. The CDR3 bases are TGTGCCAGTAGTATAAGGAGTGTACGAACGAACACCGGGGAGCTGTTTTTT. Translated: CASSIRSVRTNTGELFF. Full variable domain (rest looked up from reference TRBV19 and TRBJ2-2): DGGITQSPKYLFRKEGQNVTLSCEQNLNHDAMYWYRQDPGQGLRLIYYSQIVNDFQKGDIAEGYSVSREKKESFPLTVTSAQKNPTAFYLCASSIRSVRTNTGELFFGEGSRLTVL.